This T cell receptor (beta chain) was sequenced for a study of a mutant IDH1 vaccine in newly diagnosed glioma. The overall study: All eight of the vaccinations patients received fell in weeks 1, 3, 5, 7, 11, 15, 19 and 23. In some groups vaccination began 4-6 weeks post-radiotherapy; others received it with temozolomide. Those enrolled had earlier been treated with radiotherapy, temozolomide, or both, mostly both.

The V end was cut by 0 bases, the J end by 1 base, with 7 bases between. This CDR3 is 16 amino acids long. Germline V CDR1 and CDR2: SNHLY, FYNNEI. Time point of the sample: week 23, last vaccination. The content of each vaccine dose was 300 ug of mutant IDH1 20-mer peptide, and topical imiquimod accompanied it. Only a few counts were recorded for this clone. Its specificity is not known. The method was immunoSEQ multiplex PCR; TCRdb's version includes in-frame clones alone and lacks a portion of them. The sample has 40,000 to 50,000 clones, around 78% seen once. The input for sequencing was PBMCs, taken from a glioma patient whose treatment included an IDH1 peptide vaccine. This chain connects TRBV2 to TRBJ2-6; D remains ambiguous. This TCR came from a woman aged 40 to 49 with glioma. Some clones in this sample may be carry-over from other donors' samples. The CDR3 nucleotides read TGTGCCAGCAGTGAAGCCGTCGGGTCTGGGGCCAACGTCCTGACTTTC. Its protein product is CASSEAVGSGANVLTF. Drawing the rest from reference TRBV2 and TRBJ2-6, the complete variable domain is EPEVTQTPSHQVTQMGQEVILRCVPISNHLYFYWYRQILGQKVEFLVSFYNNEISEKSEIFDDQFSVERPDGSNFTLKIRSTKLEDSAMYFCASSEAVGSGANVLTFGAGSRLTVL.